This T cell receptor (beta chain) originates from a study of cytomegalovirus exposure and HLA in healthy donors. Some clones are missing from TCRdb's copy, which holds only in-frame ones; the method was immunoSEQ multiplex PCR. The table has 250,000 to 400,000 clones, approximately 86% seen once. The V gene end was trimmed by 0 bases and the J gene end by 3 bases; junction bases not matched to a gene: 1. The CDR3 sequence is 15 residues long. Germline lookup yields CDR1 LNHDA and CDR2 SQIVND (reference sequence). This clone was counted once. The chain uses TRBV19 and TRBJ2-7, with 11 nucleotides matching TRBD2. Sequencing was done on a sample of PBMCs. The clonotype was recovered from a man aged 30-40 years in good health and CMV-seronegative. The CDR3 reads CASSIDTSGGYEQYF. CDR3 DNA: TGTGCCAGTAGTATAGATACTAGCGGGGGCTACGAGCAGTACTTC.